One and the same sample provided the 8 T cell receptor beta chains below, sequenced in a study of blood T cell repertoires in COVID-19. Here immunoSEQ multiplex PCR was the method, and the copy in TCRdb shows in-frame clones only, minus some. This sample has 90,000 to 130,000 clones, with nearly 90% found just once. Sequenced: peripheral blood. The receptors come from a human donor in a cohort sampled during active COVID-19.

V usage is TRBV18 and J usage is TRBJ2-1; TRBD1 matches 10 bases. The CDR3 has 16 residues. Germline values: CDR1 KGHSH, CDR2 LQKENI. Trimming took 4 bases from V and 8 from J; bases not matched to a gene: 11. CDR3 in DNA: TGTGCCAGCTCACGCGGACAGGGGGTTTCTCGGGATGAGCAGTTCTTC. As protein: CASSRGQGVSRDEQFF.

The J gene is TRBJ2-1, the V gene TRBV18, with 11 bases fitting TRBD2. The CDR3 covers 17 residues. V was pared by 3 bases and J by 4 bases, with 8 bases of the junction left unmatched. The V gene's germline CDR1 is KGHSH and CDR2 LQKENI. CDR3 sequence (DNA): TGTGCCAGCTCACCCCAGCTAGCGGGGGGAGGGTACAATGAGCAGTTCTTC. Translated: CASSPQLAGGGYNEQFF.

The chain couples TRBV27 to TRBJ1-4; D gene ambiguous. V dropped 6 bases and J dropped 6 bases, with 17 bases sitting between them. The CDR3 loop spans 15 amino acids. Germline V gene lookup returns CDR1 MNHEY and CDR2 SMNVEV (reference sequence). The CDR3 DNA sequence: TGTGCCAGCAGCTTCGGCAGGCGCCTTGATGAAAAACTGTTTTTT. Translation: CASSFGRRLDEKLFF.

The V call is TRBV30, the J call TRBJ2-2, with a weak D call TRBD2 (5 bases). Germline lookup yields CDR1 GTSNPN and CDR2 SVGIG (reference sequence). V lost 4 bases to trimming and J lost 4 bases, with 19 bases between them. The CDR3 has 16 amino acids. CDR3 sequence: CAWKREMEESTGELFF. DNA of the CDR3: TGTGCCTGGAAGAGGGAGATGGAGGAGAGCACCGGGGAGCTGTTTTTT.

Here the CDR3 reads CASQKKRTSGTSTDTQYF. For the CDR3, the DNA is TGTGCCAGCCAAAAGAAACGGACTAGCGGGACTAGCACAGATACGCAGTATTTT. The J gene is TRBJ2-3, the V gene TRBV25-1; 12 bases match TRBD2. The V gene end was trimmed by 8 bases and the J gene end by 0 bases; junction bases not matched to a gene: 12. Germline lookup yields CDR1 MGHDK and CDR2 SYGVNS. The CDR3 contains 18 residues.

J is TRBJ2-5 and V is TRBV24-1; 7 bases align to TRBD1. This CDR3 contains 15 residues. Germline V gene sequence: CDR1 KGHDR, CDR2 SFDVKD. V gave up 4 bases and J gave up 5 bases; unmatched junction bases: 9. CDR3 protein: CATSELSTGLETQYF. The CDR3 DNA is TGTGCCACCAGTGAGCTTTCGACAGGGCTGGAGACCCAGTACTTC.

The chain couples TRBV19 to TRBJ1-1; D not resolved. V was shortened by 6 bases and J by 1 base, with 12 bases between the two germline ends. The CDR3 consists of 14 residues. CDR1 is LNHDA and CDR2 is SQIVND in the germline V gene (reference sequence). The CDR3 nucleotides read TGTGCCAGTAGATGGTTGGAGCAGAACACTGAAGCTTTCTTT. Translation: CASRWLEQNTEAFF.

The rearrangement uses TRBV28 and TRBJ2-1; 9 nucleotides agree with TRBD1. Per the germline V gene, CDR1 is MDHEN and CDR2 is SYDVKM. The CDR3 extends over 20 amino acids. Germline trimming cut 5 bases from V and 2 bases from J; bases unmatched to any gene: 19. CDR3 residues: CASSPLHRGPSRITYNEQFF. The CDR3 nucleotides are TGTGCCAGCAGTCCCCTTCACAGGGGGCCCTCGAGGATAACCTACAATGAGCAGTTCTTC.